This T cell receptor (beta chain) was recovered during a study of cytomegalovirus exposure and HLA in healthy donors. The PCR employed 60 Vbeta primers together with 13 Jbeta primers. Repertoires were generated with immunoSEQ multiplex PCR, while TCRdb's copy carries only in-frame clones and drops some. The profile shows 110,000 to 150,000 clones, 65% to 80% of them singletons. The germline CDR1 and CDR2 sequences are MGHRA and YSYEKL. This CDR3 has 17 amino acids. Details on this clone: Its antigen remains unidentified.

Broader study findings: Segments of the TCR beta V type were, in most cases, productive about 87% or about 30% of the time in an earlier analysis. Most TCR sequences were rare, but some public TCRs occurred in many donors.

Sequencing input: PBMCs. This TCR came from a woman in her thirties in good health and CMV-seronegative. This chain uses TRBV4-1 with TRBJ2-5; the match to TRBD2 covers 12 bases. The DNA end favors TRBJ2-7, so the J call may be wrong. The CDR3 spells CASSQASGLAGKDEQYF. The CDR3 DNA reads TGCGCCAGCAGCCAAGCCTCGGGACTAGCGGGTAAAGACGAGCAGTACTTC.